Listed here is a single T cell receptor (beta chain). The data belong to a study of technical replicates of blood from a few donors. The table came from immunoSEQ multiplex PCR; TCRdb's copy has only in-frame clones and leaves some out. This sample yields about 84,000 clones, of which roughly 98% are seen a single time; around 0.15% belongs to the top ten. The CDR3 extends over 15 amino acids. Per germline, CDR1 PRHDT and CDR2 FYEKMQ (reference sequence). Trimming at V came to 1 base and at J to 14 bases, leaving 11 bases not matched to a gene. This sequence originates from a human donor in good health. The rearrangement joins TRBV13 to TRBJ1-6, with 7 positions matching TRBD1. Sequenced material: T cells isolated from PBMCs. The CDR3 coding sequence is TGTGCCAGCAGCTTAGCGAGACAGGGCCTTTTCACCCTCCACTTT. Translating it yields CASSLARQGLFTLHF.